Listed here is a single TCR beta chain. Antigen: not known. Tuberculin skin test and IGRA determined adolescents' latent tuberculosis status at entry. Each clinical donor contributed on average around 110,000 T cells from unsorted cryopreserved PBMC. Method: immunoSEQ multiplex PCR; TCRdb's copy keeps in-frame clones and lacks some. The table has about 30,000 clones, 94% seen once. The record originates from a study of T cells in tuberculosis. In the study overall: CD1B tetramers identified T cells specific for mycobacterial lipid GMM.

Trimming removed 5 bases from V and 6 bases from J; junction bases left unmatched: 15. The CDR3 length is 17 residues. Germline CDR1 reads SGHAT; CDR2 reads FQDESV (reference sequence). Points from the study as a whole: Active tuberculosis patients had shorter CDR3-alpha; the beta difference was nonsignificant.

Sequences were obtained from PBMCs. The clonotype originates from a donor between 5 and 29 years old with latent tuberculosis or without tuberculosis infection. This chain joins TRBV11-1 and TRBJ2-1; 8 positions agree with TRBD2. The CDR3 nucleotides read TGTGCCAGCAGCCCGAAGATTAGCGGGACGGTGGGCAATGAGCAGTTCTTC. It codes for CASSPKISGTVGNEQFF.